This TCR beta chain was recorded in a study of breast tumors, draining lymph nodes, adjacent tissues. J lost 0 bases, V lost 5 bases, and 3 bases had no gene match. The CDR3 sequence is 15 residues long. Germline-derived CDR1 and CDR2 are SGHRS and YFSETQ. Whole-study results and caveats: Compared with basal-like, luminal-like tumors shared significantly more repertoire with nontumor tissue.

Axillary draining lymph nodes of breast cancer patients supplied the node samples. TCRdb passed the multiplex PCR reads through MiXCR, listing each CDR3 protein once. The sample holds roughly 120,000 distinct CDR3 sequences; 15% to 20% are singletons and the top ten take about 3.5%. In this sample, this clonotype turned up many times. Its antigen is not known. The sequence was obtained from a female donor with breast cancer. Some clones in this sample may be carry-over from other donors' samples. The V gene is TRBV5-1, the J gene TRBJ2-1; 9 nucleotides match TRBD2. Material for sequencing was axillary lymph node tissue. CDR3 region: CASRAGGHSYNEQFF. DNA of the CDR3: TGCGCCAGCAGGGCGGGGGGGCACTCCTACAATGAGCAGTTCTTC.